The sample holds a few counts of the clone carrying this TCR beta chain. CDR1 SGHVS and CDR2 FQNEAQ come from the germline V gene. The CDR3 is 17 residues long. Losses at the gene ends were 0 bases for V and 2 bases for J; bases not matched to a gene: 7. This entry comes from a study of T cells in Graves' hyperthyroidism and ophthalmopathy. RNA transcripts gave rise to amplified TCR beta CDR3 regions. HTBI primers were employed in a first-round RT-PCR of the TCR CDR3. TCRdb reanalysed the multiplex PCR reads using MiXCR and keeps one entry per CDR3 protein. The profile shows hundreds of thousands of distinct CDR3 sequences, about 15% of them singletons.

The receptor comes from a woman aged 60 to 75 with Graves' ophthalmopathy. The specimen sequenced was blood. V usage is TRBV7-8 and J usage is TRBJ1-5, with TRBD1 matching over 7 bases. In nucleotides, the CDR3 is TGTGCCAGCAGCTTAGCCGCCAGGGGGGTCGGCAATCAGCCCCAGCATTTT. It yields the protein CASSLAARGVGNQPQHF.